The rows below give T cell receptor beta chains drawn from one sample of a study of follicular helper T cells after annual influenza vaccination. The method was immunoSEQ multiplex PCR; TCRdb's version includes in-frame clones alone and lacks a portion of them. The sample consists of roughly 15,000 clones, roughly 80% of them appearing once. This material consisted of CXCR5+ CD38- circulating T follicular helper cells from blood, taken 7 days after influenza vaccination. The receptors stem from an adult who received the influenza vaccine. CDR3s include the opening cysteine and the closing phenylalanine or tryptophan. A D gene is named only where the DNA matches it firmly. Clone size appears in some rows only: once, few, many, or a class for an expanded clone.

>-|TRBV7-2|TRBJ1-2|few|15
CASSQGGEKNYGYTF
TGTGCCAGCAGCCAAGGGGGGGAAAAGAACTATGGCTACACCTTC
>TRBD1|TRBV30|TRBJ2-2|-|14
CAWKTGGSGGELFF
TGTGCCTGGAAAACAGGGGGCAGTGGCGGGGAGCTGTTTTTT
>-|TRBV7-9|TRBJ1-3|-|13
CASSLLEGNTIYF
TGTGCCAGCAGCTTATTGGAGGGAAACACCATATATTTT
>-|TRBV18|TRBJ2-2|-|14
CASSPQQDTGELFF
TGTGCCAGCTCCCCCCAACAGGACACCGGGGAGCTGTTTTTT
>-|TRBV14|TRBJ1-4|-|13
CASSHRIEEKLFF
TGTGCCAGCAGCCACAGGATAGAGGAAAAACTGTTTTTT
>TRBD1|TRBV7-2|TRBJ1-2|-|15
CASSPGRGTGYGYTF
TGTGCCAGCAGCCCAGGGCGGGGGACAGGCTATGGCTACACCTTC
>-|TRBV4-2|TRBJ2-2|few|16
CASSQGDGGQTGELFF
TGTGCCAGCAGCCAAGGTGACGGGGGGCAAACCGGGGAGCTGTTTTTT
>-|TRBV7-3|TRBJ2-6|-|18
CASSLSAAVLSGANVLTF
TGTGCCAGCAGCTTGTCGGCGGCAGTACTATCTGGGGCCAACGTCCTGACTTTC
>-|TRBV19|TRBJ2-3|few|11
CASSHTDTQYF
TGTGCCAGTAGCCACACAGATACGCAGTATTTT
>-|TRBV7-2|TRBJ1-2|-|14
CASSRAGDSYGYTF
TGTGCCAGCAGTCGGGCAGGGGATTCCTATGGCTACACCTTC
>-|TRBV2|TRBJ1-5|-|14
CASSGGNRNQPQHF
TGTGCCAGCAGTGGGGGCAATCGTAATCAGCCCCAGCATTTT
>TRBD1|TRBV6-1|TRBJ1-6|few|16
CASSADRGSANSPLHF
TGTGCCAGCAGTGCCGACAGGGGATCAGCTAATTCACCCCTCCACTTT
>-|TRBV29-1|TRBJ2-1|-|16
CSVRETSRALYNEQFF
TGCAGCGTTCGGGAAACTAGCAGAGCGTTATACAATGAGCAGTTCTTC
>TRBD1|TRBV5-6|TRBJ2-1|-|15
CASSHSGTGRYEQFF
TGTGCCAGCAGCCATTCCGGGACAGGGCGGTATGAGCAGTTCTTC
>TRBD2|TRBV5-1|TRBJ2-3|-|14
CASSPGTRSDTQYF
TGCGCCAGCAGCCCCGGGACTAGGTCAGATACGCAGTATTTT
>-|TRBV18|TRBJ2-6|once|16
CASSPRPSSGANVLTF
TGTGCCAGCTCTCCCAGGCCCAGCTCTGGGGCCAACGTCCTGACTTTC
>TRBD1|TRBV5-6|TRBJ1-2|-|18
CASSLRPGTASINYGYTF
TGTGCCAGCAGCTTGCGCCCAGGGACAGCCTCCATCAACTATGGCTACACCTTC
>TRBD2|TRBV28|TRBJ2-3|-|17
CASSTSGLAGVDDTQYF
TGTGCCAGCAGTACCTCCGGACTAGCGGGAGTCGATGATACGCAGTATTTT
>TRBD1|TRBV2|TRBJ1-5|-|13
CASSGQGQEPQHF
TGTGCCAGCAGCGGACAGGGTCAGGAGCCCCAGCATTTT
>-|TRBV7-8|TRBJ1-5|-|12
CASSLQGQPQHF
TGTGCCAGCAGCCTACAGGGTCAGCCCCAGCATTTT
>-|TRBV5-4|TRBJ2-7|-|15
CASSLGRGRTVEQYF
TGTGCCAGCAGCTTGGGGCGGGGTCGGACGGTGGAGCAGTACTTC
>TRBD2|TRBV7-9|TRBJ2-5|-|18
CASSLLAGITGGTETQYF
TGTGCCAGCAGCTTACTAGCGGGGATCACGGGTGGTACTGAGACCCAGTACTTC
>-|TRBV7-2|TRBJ1-3|few|15
CASSSGPNSGNTIYF
TGTGCCAGCAGCTCGGGTCCAAACTCTGGAAACACCATATATTTT
>TRBD2|TRBV18|TRBJ2-7|-|15
CASSPSGTSAYEQYF
TGTGCCAGCTCACCCTCCGGGACTAGCGCCTACGAGCAGTACTTC
>TRBD1|TRBV11-3|TRBJ2-1|-|17
CASSLDRVGRSYNEQFF
TGTGCCAGCAGCCTGGACAGGGTAGGGAGGTCATACAATGAGCAGTTCTTC
>TRBD1|TRBV5-1|TRBJ1-1|-|14
CASSPGTGNTEAFF
TGCGCCAGCAGCCCGGGGACAGGCAACACTGAAGCTTTCTTT
>-|TRBV18|TRBJ1-1|few|13
CASSPGPNTEAFF
TGTGCCAGCTCACCAGGGCCGAACACTGAAGCTTTCTTT
>TRBD2|TRBV7-9|TRBJ2-3|-|17
CASSLPWGSGSSDTQYF
TGTGCCAGCAGCCTCCCTTGGGGTAGCGGGAGTTCAGATACGCAGTATTTT
>TRBD1|TRBV6-1|TRBJ1-5|few|15
CASSSTGEGNQPQHF
TGTGCCAGCAGCTCGACAGGGGAGGGCAATCAGCCCCAGCATTTT
>-|TRBV7-2|TRBJ1-1|-|13
CASTTSSGAEAFF
TGTGCCAGCACCACTTCATCCGGGGCTGAAGCTTTCTTT
>-|TRBV2|TRBJ2-5|-|13
CASNRRQEETQYF
TGTGCCAGCAATCGGCGACAGGAAGAGACCCAGTACTTC
>-|TRBV11-2|TRBJ2-7|once|15
CASSVPGELSYEQYF
TGTGCCAGCAGCGTCCCGGGAGAGCTTTCCTACGAGCAGTACTTC
>-|TRBV30|TRBJ2-3|-|16
CAWSVPYRASTDTQYF
TGTGCCTGGAGTGTACCGTACAGGGCGAGCACAGATACGCAGTATTTT
>TRBD2|TRBV30|TRBJ2-3|-|16
CAWSVPSTSGRVTQYF
TGTGCCTGGAGTGTACCTTCGACTAGCGGGAGGGTTACGCAGTATTTT
>TRBD1|TRBV5-5|TRBJ2-3|-|13
CASSDGTADTQYF
TGTGCCAGCAGCGATGGGACAGCAGATACGCAGTATTTT
>-|TRBV10-3|TRBJ1-5|few|13
CAISEGRGQPQHF
TGTGCTATATCAGAGGGGAGGGGTCAGCCCCAGCATTTT
>-|TRBV2|TRBJ2-3|-|12
CASSQNRDLRYF
TGTGCCAGCAGTCAAAACAGGGATTTGAGGTATTTT
>-|TRBV5-1|TRBJ1-1|-|14
CASSFVQGDTEAFF
TGCGCCAGCAGCTTTGTACAGGGTGACACTGAAGCTTTCTTT
>TRBD1|TRBV2|TRBJ1-1|-|15
CASSPPTGEFAEAFF
TGTGCCAGCAGCCCTCCGACAGGGGAATTTGCTGAAGCTTTCTTT
>-|TRBV19|TRBJ2-1|-|12
CASSIRGNEQFF
TGTGCCAGTAGTATTAGGGGGAATGAGCAGTTCTTC
>TRBD2|TRBV2|TRBJ2-3|-|14
CASSGLANTDTQYF
TGTGCCAGCAGCGGACTAGCGAACACAGATACGCAGTATTTT
>-|TRBV2|TRBJ2-2|-|14
CASIQGTNTGELFF
TGTGCCAGCATCCAGGGAACGAACACCGGGGAGCTGTTTTTT
>-|TRBV28|TRBJ2-1|-|15
CASSLGGRRDNEQFF
TGTGCCAGCAGTTTGGGGGGTCGGAGGGACAATGAGCAGTTCTTC
>-|TRBV30|TRBJ1-1|-|13
CAWSKGMNTEAFF
TGTGCCTGGAGTAAGGGGATGAACACTGAAGCTTTCTTT
>-|TRBV30|TRBJ1-3|few|14
CAWRIASSGNTIYF
TGTGCCTGGAGGATTGCGAGCTCTGGAAACACCATATATTTT
>TRBD2|TRBV28|TRBJ2-3|-|16
CASSSPRGGGTDTQYF
TGTGCCAGCAGCTCCCCTCGGGGAGGGGGCACAGATACGCAGTATTTT
>TRBD1|TRBV9|TRBJ2-6|-|15
CASSPQGAGANVLTF
TGTGCCAGCAGCCCCCAGGGGGCGGGGGCCAACGTCCTGACTTTC
>TRBD1|TRBV5-1|TRBJ2-1|-|14
CASSLAGQGGEQFF
TGCGCCAGCAGCTTGGCCGGACAGGGAGGTGAGCAGTTCTTC
>-|TRBV7-2|TRBJ1-1|-|14
CASSLRRDGTEAFF
TGTGCCAGCAGCTTAAGGAGGGACGGCACTGAAGCTTTCTTT
>TRBD1|TRBV7-2|TRBJ1-1|-|13
CASSSQGAREAFF
TGTGCCAGCAGCTCACAGGGGGCTCGCGAAGCTTTCTTT